The clone carrying this TCR beta chain came up many times. Antigen specificity is unknown. This record comes from a study of naive and memory T cell subsets. Both TRBC1 and TRBC2 were covered by a beta constant-region primer of two equimolar oligonucleotides. Four rounds of PCR amplified the ligated cDNA using nested alpha and beta constant-region primers plus SP2. A 12-nucleotide UMI and the SP2 primer were added to the cDNA 3' end by oligonucleotide ligation. Each CDR3 protein is one row after TCRdb ran MiXCR on the UMI-ligation and nested PCR reads. This table holds 150,000 or so distinct CDR3 sequences, 22% found once. Findings and limits, study-wide: A few larger clonotypes appeared in naive repertoires, especially CD8, possibly memory cells re-expressing CD45RA. From naive to CM, EM and EMRA, diversity decreased and Gini increased.

CD4+ T cell IFNgamma after overnight CMV lysate exposure gave donor CMV status. Cells stained for CD3, CD4, CD8, CD45RA and CD27 were sorted into four subsets. Sample: naive CD4+ T cells from blood. This receptor was obtained from a human donor in good health.

For the CDR3, the DNA is TGTGCCATCAGTGATGGGGGGATCGGGACTAGCGGCTCCAATGAGCAGTTCTTC. Amino acids: CAISDGGIGTSGSNEQFF. This chain uses TRBV10-3 with TRBJ2-1; 11 bases line up with TRBD2. In germline, CDR1 is ENHRY, CDR2 SYGVKD. The CDR3 length is 18 residues. J gave up 6 bases and V 3 bases, and 13 bases lay outside the gene matches.